Listed here are 19 T cell receptor beta chains from one sample, sequenced in a study of cytomegalovirus exposure and HLA in healthy donors. With 60 Vbeta and 13 Jbeta primers, the PCR was carried out. Method: immunoSEQ multiplex PCR; TCRdb's copy keeps in-frame clones and lacks some. The repertoire holds 90,000 to 130,000 clones, 70% seen once, with approximately 9% in the top ten. The sequencing input was PBMCs. Source of these receptors: a man aged 25-40 years in good health and CMV-seropositive.

V usage is TRBV27 and J usage is TRBJ1-5; 7 bases agree with TRBD1. After removal of 5 bases from V and 0 bases from J, the junction contained 10 bases not matched to a gene. This CDR3 has 17 residues. Germline V CDR1 and CDR2: MNHEY, SMNVEV (reference sequence). The CDR3 spells CASSGRTGANSNQPQHF. DNA for the CDR3: TGTGCCAGCAGTGGAAGGACAGGAGCTAATAGCAATCAGCCCCAGCATTTT.

This clone was seen only a few times. This rearrangement joins TRBV28 to TRBJ2-5, with D unclear. The CDR3 sequence is 12 residues long. Germline values: CDR1 MDHEN, CDR2 SYDVKM. Trimming took 10 bases from V and 1 from J, leaving 10 bases between them. The CDR3 spells CATRSSQETQYF. The CDR3 DNA reads as TGTGCCACAAGAAGCTCCCAAGAGACCCAGTACTTC.

The rearrangement joins TRBV5-4 to TRBJ1-6, with 10 nucleotides matching TRBD1. Germline assignment: CDR1 SGHNT and CDR2 YYREEE (reference sequence). CDR3 length: 16 amino acids. Germline trimming cut 0 bases from V and 9 bases from J; bases unmatched to any gene: 6. The CDR3 reads CASSLETGGASSPLHF. In DNA form, the CDR3 reads TGTGCCAGCAGCTTGGAGACAGGGGGCGCGAGTTCACCCCTCCACTTT.

The chain links TRBV5-1 to TRBJ2-2; 13 positions match TRBD2. This CDR3 has 17 residues. V lost 4 bases and J lost 0; bases outside the gene matches: 3. Germline lookup yields CDR1 SGHRS and CDR2 YFSETQ. The CDR3 DNA sequence: TGCGCCAGCAGCCGCGGGACTAGCGGGGCGAACACCGGGGAGCTGTTTTTT. This codes for CASSRGTSGANTGELFF. The full variable domain, in which reference TRBV5-1 and TRBJ2-2 provide the parts outside the CDR3, is KAGVTQTPRYLIKTRGQQVTLSCSPISGHRSVSWYQQTPGQGLQFLFEYFSETQRNKGNFPGRFSGRQFSNSRSEMNVSTLELGDSALYLCASSRGTSGANTGELFFGEGSRLTVL.

The J gene is TRBJ2-2, the V gene TRBV28; 14 positions match TRBD2. Per germline, CDR1 MDHEN and CDR2 SYDVKM. The V segment lost 8 bases and the J segment 3 bases; nucleotides outside the gene matches: 8. This CDR3 is 17 amino acids long. The chain's CDR3 is CASRRLAGGPDTGELFF. Written as DNA, the CDR3 is TGTGCCAGCCGGAGACTAGCGGGAGGGCCCGACACCGGGGAGCTGTTTTTT. Based on the CDR3 plus reference TRBV28 and TRBJ2-2, the full variable domain is DVKVTQSSRYLVKRTGEKVFLECVQDMDHENMFWYRQDPGLGLRLIYFSYDVKMKEKGDIPEGYSVSREKKERFSLILESASTNQTSMYLCASRRLAGGPDTGELFFGEGSRLTVL.

V is TRBV19 and J is TRBJ1-1, with 10 bases fitting TRBD1. This CDR3 is 15 amino acids long. V gave up 5 bases and J gave up 4 bases; unmatched junction bases: 7. Germline values: CDR1 LNHDA, CDR2 SQIVND (reference sequence). In DNA, the CDR3 is TGTGCCAGTAGTCCCCCGACAGGGGGCATCACTGAAGCTTTCTTT. It specifies CASSPPTGGITEAFF. The full variable domain, completed using reference TRBV19 and TRBJ1-1, is DGGITQSPKYLFRKEGQNVTLSCEQNLNHDAMYWYRQDPGQGLRLIYYSQIVNDFQKGDIAEGYSVSREKKESFPLTVTSAQKNPTAFYLCASSPPTGGITEAFFGQGTRLTVV.

The rearrangement links TRBV5-6 to TRBJ2-5, with 12 bases fitting TRBD1. In germline, CDR1 is SGHDT, CDR2 YYEEEE. The CDR3 covers 15 residues. V dropped 3 bases and J dropped 5; count of bases not matched to a gene: 5. CDR3 DNA sequence: TGTGCCAGCAGCTGGGACAGGGGGCTAAGGGAGACCCAGTACTTC. Its protein product is CASSWDRGLRETQYF. Together with reference TRBV5-6 and TRBJ2-5, the CDR3 gives the full variable domain: DAGVTQSPTHLIKTRGQQVTLRCSPKSGHDTVSWYQQALGQGPQFIFQYYEEEERQRGNFPDRFSGHQFPNYSSELNVNALLLGDSALYLCASSWDRGLRETQYFGPGTRLLVL.

The V and J genes are TRBV5-6 and TRBJ2-7; TRBD1 agrees at 7 bases. CDR3 length: 15 residues. CDR1 and CDR2 (germline): SGHDT, YYEEEE. V dropped 1 base and J dropped 2; count of bases not matched to a gene: 6. The CDR3 bases are TGTGCCAGCAGCTTGATGGGACAGTCAACCTACGAGCAGTACGTC. Its translation: CASSLMGQSTYEQYV.

The rearrangement links TRBV5-1 to TRBJ1-2; 10 bases agree with TRBD1. J lost 8 bases, V lost 5 bases, and 6 bases had no gene match. The CDR3 sequence is 13 residues long. Germline V lookup: CDR1 SGHRS, CDR2 YFSETQ. The CDR3 region is CASRGGTGDGYTF. In DNA, the CDR3 is TGCGCCAGCAGGGGGGGGACAGGGGACGGCTACACCTTC.

A single count supports this clone. The chain couples TRBV7-8 to TRBJ2-7; 7 nucleotides match TRBD1. Looked up from germline, CDR1 is SGHVS and CDR2 is FQNEAQ. This CDR3 comprises 14 residues. The V segment lost 1 base and the J segment 3 bases; nucleotides outside the gene matches: 3. The CDR3 nucleotides read TGTGCCAGCAGCTTAGAGGCAGGGGGCTACGAGCAGTACTTC. Encoded protein: CASSLEAGGYEQYF.

This clone was seen once. The chain is built from TRBV6-1 and TRBJ1-2; the match to TRBD1 covers 7 bases. This CDR3 is 12 amino acids long. The V and J ends lost 8 bases and 4 bases, in that order; junction bases with no gene match: 4. Germline CDR1 and CDR2: MNHNS and SASEGT. CDR3 protein: CASLGQTYGYTF. The CDR3 region has the DNA TGTGCCAGCCTGGGACAGACCTATGGCTACACCTTC.

The sample holds a few counts of this clone. This sequence joins TRBV9 and TRBJ2-2; the match to TRBD2 covers 10 bases. The CDR3 has 17 residues. CDR1 is SGDLS and CDR2 is YYNGEE in the germline V gene. J gave up 5 bases and V 3 bases, and 10 bases lay outside the gene matches. This CDR3 reads CASSESGGGPGTGELFF. The CDR3, as DNA: TGTGCCAGCAGCGAAAGCGGGGGGGGCCCCGGGACCGGGGAGCTGTTTTTT.

This chain connects TRBV5-4 to TRBJ2-3; unclear D gene. This CDR3 comprises 13 residues. V was clipped by 4 bases and J by 1 base, with 7 bases between them. From germline, CDR1 is SGHNT and CDR2 YYREEE (reference sequence). The CDR3 DNA follows: TGTGCCAGCAGCGCCACAGGCACAGATACGCAGTATTTT. Translating it yields CASSATGTDTQYF.

This clone was observed a single time. The chain recombines TRBV19 with TRBJ1-5; TRBD1 agrees at 7 bases. Germline assignment: CDR1 LNHDA and CDR2 SQIVND (reference sequence). Unmatched junction bases numbered 7, after V lost 5 bases and J lost 3 bases. The CDR3 covers 15 residues. The CDR3 DNA reads as TGTGCCAGTAGTTTCCGGGACAGCAACAATCAGCCCCAGCATTTT. Its translation is CASSFRDSNNQPQHF.

CDR3 sequence: CASSLTGLNSGNTIYF. The CDR3 DNA reads as TGCGCCAGCAGCTTAACAGGGCTAAACTCTGGAAACACCATATATTTT. The chain links TRBV5-1 to TRBJ1-3; possible D gene TRBD1, 6 bases. V was trimmed by 2 bases and J by 0 bases, leaving 12 bases between them. The length of the CDR3 is 16 residues. The germline gives CDR1 SGHRS, CDR2 YFSETQ.

This rearrangement joins TRBV7-2 to TRBJ2-6; D is uncertain. The CDR3 contains 16 residues. The V gene lost 3 bases and the J gene lost 0 bases, with 9 bases spanning the gap. In germline, CDR1 is SGHTA, CDR2 FQGNSA. Here the CDR3 reads CASSLRPSSGANVLTF. The CDR3 DNA follows: TGTGCCAGCAGCTTGCGTCCATCCTCTGGGGCCAACGTCCTGACTTTC.

This clone has a single count. This rearrangement joins TRBV4-1 to TRBJ2-1; 11 positions agree with TRBD2. V was pared by 1 base and J by 6 bases, with 11 bases of the junction left unmatched. CDR1 is MGHRA, CDR2 YSYEKL, per germline. This CDR3 region has 18 residues. The CDR3 loop reads CASSQGLLAGGKGNEQFF. CDR3 in DNA: TGCGCCAGCAGCCAAGGGCTCCTAGCGGGAGGAAAAGGCAATGAGCAGTTCTTC.

The chain employs TRBV6-5 and TRBJ1-2; 9 bases are a match to TRBD1. The V gene's germline CDR1 is MNHEY and CDR2 SVGAGI. The CDR3 sequence is 14 residues long. V shed 7 bases and J 8 bases; nucleotides not matched to a gene: 11. The CDR3 sequence is CASTSRWTGVGYTF. For the CDR3, the DNA is TGTGCCAGCACTTCCCGCTGGACAGGGGTGGGCTACACCTTC.

The chain is built from TRBV6-1 and TRBJ1-2, with 8 bases matching TRBD1. This CDR3 spans 14 amino acids. V shed 6 bases and J 4 bases; nucleotides not matched to a gene: 7. The germline V gene has CDR1 MNHNS and CDR2 SASEGT. The CDR3 spells CASRPGQVIYGYTF. For the CDR3, the DNA is TGTGCCAGCAGGCCGGGACAGGTCATCTATGGCTACACCTTC.